The 23 T cell receptor beta chains given below trace back to one sample, sequenced in a study of human T cells and chemical hapten exposure (TCRdb year 2021). The time point label of this sample denotes: pre-sensitization, week 0. Per the publication, the treatment or condition label means: therapeutic diphenylcyclopropenone sensitization with weekly scalp DPC. Total RNA was extracted from unfractionated whole blood that had been collected in Tempus Blood RNA tubes. To prepare the library, RACE was applied. Sequencing took place on a NextSeq 500. The public reads were reprocessed in TCRdb via fastp at Q25 and MiXCR, keeping in-frame beta chains. Each CDR3 protein appears once, grouped with its most common genes and DNA. This sample comprises 30,000 to 40,000 distinct CDR3 sequences, around 12% of them detected only once. The ten largest account for approximately 1.9% of the sample. The sample in question was whole blood, obtained in connection with sensitization to the hapten diphenylcyclopropenone (DPC). All receptors derive from a woman aged 40 to 50 with alopecia areata. Some clones in this sample may be carry-over from other donors' samples.

V gene TRBV15 combines with J gene TRBJ2-3, with D possibly being TRBD2 (6 bases). The V gene lost 1 base and the J gene lost 4 bases, with 6 bases spanning the gap. The germline gives CDR1 LNHNV, CDR2 YYDKDF (reference sequence). There are 13 residues in the CDR3. The CDR3: CATSRGGADTQYF. CDR3 DNA: TGTGCCACCAGCAGAGGGGGGGCAGATACGCAGTATTTT.

This clonotype has more than one count but fewer than ten. The rearrangement uses TRBV20-1 and TRBJ2-1, with TRBD2 identical over 8 bases. The germline gives CDR1 DFQATT, CDR2 SNEGSKA (reference sequence). V shed 7 bases and J 3 bases; nucleotides not matched to a gene: 11. CDR3 length equals 15 residues. The CDR3 loop is CSGSGLAQIYNEQFF. CDR3 coding DNA: TGCAGTGGATCTGGACTAGCCCAAATCTACAATGAGCAGTTCTTC.

A few counts support this clonotype. The rearrangement uses TRBV7-6 and TRBJ1-6; D is perhaps TRBD1 (6 bases). The CDR3 sequence is 16 residues long. Germline V gene lookup returns CDR1 SGHVS and CDR2 FNYEAQ. Trimming removed 0 bases from V and 10 bases from J, with 16 bases in between. The CDR3 loop is CASSLAQSGAGSPLHF. Written as DNA, the CDR3 is TGTGCCAGCAGCTTAGCGCAATCGGGGGCAGGATCACCCCTCCACTTT.

The chain employs TRBV5-1 and TRBJ2-7; no clear D. This CDR3 contains 10 residues. V gave up 9 bases and J gave up 3 bases, with 7 bases separating them. Germline V gene lookup returns CDR1 SGHRS and CDR2 YFSETQ. The CDR3 region has the DNA TGCGCCACCCCGGACTACGAGCAGTACTTC. Its protein is CATPDYEQYF. The complete variable domain, with remaining parts taken from reference TRBV5-1 and TRBJ2-7, reads KAGVTQTPRYLIKTRGQQVTLSCSPISGHRSVSWYQQTPGQGLQFLFEYFSETQRNKGNFPGRFSGRQFSNSRSEMNVSTLELGDSALYLCATPDYEQYFGPGTRLTVT.

This clonotype was seen many times. The chain recombines TRBV28 with TRBJ2-5, with a tentative D call TRBD2 (6 bases). V lost 2 bases and J 1 base, leaving 11 bases between the germline ends. Germline CDR1 MDHEN, CDR2 SYDVKM. The CDR3 contains 15 residues. The CDR3 DNA sequence: TGTGCCAGCAGTTTAGGGGGGAGGATCCAAGAGACCCAGTACTTC. Translating gives CASSLGGRIQETQYF.

This clonotype was counted ten times or more. The gene calls are TRBV7-8 and TRBJ2-3; D remains unclear. Trimming removed 4 bases from V and 6 bases from J, with 11 bases in between. The CDR3 consists of 13 residues. Germline V CDR1 and CDR2: SGHVS, FQNEAQ. The CDR3: CASSSRLPDTQYF. The DNA for the CDR3 is TGTGCCAGCAGCTCTAGACTTCCCGATACGCAGTATTTT. The whole variable domain, remainder taken from reference TRBV7-8 and TRBJ2-3, is GAGVSQSPRYKVAKRGQDVALRCDPISGHVSLFWYQQALGQGPEFLTYFQNEAQLDKSGLPSDRFFAERPEGSVSTLKIQRTQQEDSAVYLCASSSRLPDTQYFGPGTRLTVL.

This clonotype appeared many times. J is TRBJ1-2 and V is TRBV12-3 or TRBV12-4; TRBD1 might be the D (6 bases). The CDR3 sequence is 13 residues long. Trimming left V 5 bases short and J 7 bases short, with 14 bases between. CDR3 DNA: TGTGCCAGCAGTACGAGGGGGGGCTTTGGCTACACCTTC. It translates to CASSTRGGFGYTF.

V usage is TRBV6-5 and J usage is TRBJ2-7, with 7 bases identical to TRBD1. Germline-derived CDR1 and CDR2 are MNHEY and SVGAGI. J was trimmed by 7 bases and V by 3 bases; bases with no gene match: 9. This CDR3 spans 14 amino acids. This chain's CDR3 is CASSYGQGDREQYF. CDR3 sequence (DNA): TGTGCCAGCAGTTATGGTCAGGGGGATCGAGAGCAGTACTTC.

This clonotype was seen at least ten times. V usage is TRBV15 and J usage is TRBJ1-1; no reliable D call. The CDR3 extends over 16 amino acids. V lost 0 bases, J lost 4 bases, and 15 bases lay in between. In germline, CDR1 is LNHNV, CDR2 YYDKDF (reference sequence). The chain's CDR3 is CATSRDPPPDFTEAFF. The CDR3 region has the DNA TGTGCCACCAGCAGAGATCCCCCCCCGGACTTCACTGAAGCTTTCTTT.

This clonotype was recorded a few times. This chain links TRBV24-1 with TRBJ2-1, with TRBD2 identical over 10 bases. The CDR3 sequence is 14 residues long. V shed 10 bases and J 4 bases; nucleotides not matched to a gene: 6. Germline V gene lookup returns CDR1 KGHDR and CDR2 SFDVKD. DNA of the CDR3: TGTGCCACGTCCGGGACTAGCGTGTACAATGAGCAGTTCTTC. Translation: CATSGTSVYNEQFF.

The rearrangement links TRBV4-2 to TRBJ2-1, with TRBD1 as a possible D gene (5 bases). Per germline, CDR1 LGHNA and CDR2 YNFKEQ. This CDR3 comprises 15 residues. V dropped 3 bases and J dropped 3 bases, with 12 bases sitting between them. The CDR3 spells CASSQAETDYNEQFF. CDR3 sequence (DNA): TGTGCCAGCAGCCAGGCCGAGACAGACTACAATGAGCAGTTCTTC.

About this clonotype itself: One junction end does not reproduce the germline sequence, and a read error may be involved. The gene calls are TRBV20-1 and TRBJ1-1; 9 bases agree with TRBD1. Per germline, CDR1 DFQATT and CDR2 SNEGSKA (reference sequence). The length of the CDR3 is 17 residues. CDR3 protein: CSAPSLDRGFGNTEVFF. The DNA of the CDR3 is TGCAGTGCCCCCTCTCTGGACAGGGGATTTGGGAACACTGAAGTTTTCTTT.

The sample holds many counts of this clonotype. The V call is TRBV9, the J call TRBJ2-7, with D unresolved. Germline lookup yields CDR1 SGDLS and CDR2 YYNGEE. Trimming took off 4 bases at V and 2 bases at J, with 16 bases between the two ends. The CDR3 covers 15 residues. CDR3 nucleotides: TGTGCCAGCAGCATCGACCCGACCTTAACCTACGAGCAGTACTTC. Amino acids: CASSIDPTLTYEQYF. The entire variable domain, with the rest obtained from reference TRBV9 and TRBJ2-7, is as follows: DSGVTQTPKHLITATGQRVTLRCSPRSGDLSVYWYQQSLDQGLQFLIQYYNGEERAKGNILERFSAQQFPDLHSELNLSSLELGDSALYFCASSIDPTLTYEQYFGPGTRLTVT.

V usage is TRBV28 and J usage is TRBJ2-7; the D is unclear. CDR3 length: 12 residues. Germline CDR1 MDHEN, CDR2 SYDVKM. V gave up 6 bases and J gave up 3 bases, with 9 bases separating them. The CDR3 sequence is CASSLTRYEQYF. In DNA, the CDR3 is TGTGCCAGCAGCCTTACCCGCTACGAGCAGTACTTC.

V is TRBV7-2 and J is TRBJ1-2, with no clear D. Germline CDR1 is SGHTA and CDR2 is FQGNSA. The ends were cut back, 0 bases at V and 1 base at J, with 9 bases in the middle. This CDR3 spans 15 amino acids. CDR3 region: CASSLAAGVNYGYTF. CDR3 nucleotide sequence: TGTGCCAGCAGCTTAGCGGCAGGAGTTAACTATGGCTACACCTTC.

This clonotype was seen at least ten times. This rearrangement joins TRBV11-3 to TRBJ2-2, with D possibly TRBD2 on 6 matching bases. V was shortened by 0 bases and J by 0 bases, with 14 bases between the two germline ends. Looked up from germline, CDR1 is SGHNT and CDR2 is YENEEA. CDR3 size: 18 residues. This CDR3 reads CASSLDYLTSPNTGELFF. CDR3 DNA sequence: TGTGCCAGCAGCTTAGACTACCTCACTAGCCCGAACACCGGGGAGCTGTTTTTT.

There are many counts of this clonotype. This rearrangement joins TRBV5-1 to TRBJ2-1; D not certain. Germline V gene lookup returns CDR1 SGHRS and CDR2 YFSETQ. The CDR3 extends over 15 amino acids. V gave up 2 bases and J gave up 2 bases, with 11 bases separating them. The CDR3 DNA reads TGCGCCAGCAGCTTCGGATCAGAGCCCTACAATGAGCAGTTCTTC. Translated: CASSFGSEPYNEQFF.

This chain uses TRBV9 with TRBJ2-5; D is perhaps TRBD2 (6 bases). Germline CDR1 reads SGDLS; CDR2 reads YYNGEE. V was cut by 4 bases and J by 4 bases, with 17 bases left in between. The CDR3 covers 15 residues. In nucleotides, the CDR3 is TGTGCCAGCAGCCCATCTGGAGGGAAGGGAGAGACCCAGTACTTC. This codes for CASSPSGGKGETQYF.

There are many counts of this clonotype. The rearrangement links TRBV12-3 or TRBV12-4 to TRBJ2-2; no clear D gene. With 3 bases removed from V and 4 bases from J, the gap between germline ends came to 9 bases. CDR3 length: 14 residues. The CDR3 coding sequence is TGTGCCAGCAGTTTTCATGGACCCACCGGGGAGCTGTTTTTT. Translation gives CASSFHGPTGELFF.

This clonotype came up a few times. The chain recombines TRBV5-1 with TRBJ1-5; the D is unclear. The CDR3 extends over 16 amino acids. V was cut by 6 bases and J by 9 bases, with 25 bases left in between. Germline V gene lookup returns CDR1 SGHRS and CDR2 YFSETQ. The CDR3 nucleotides read TGCGCCAGCACTCCTGACTTGTTGAGGGTAAGGGCGCCCCAGCATTTT. Its translation: CASTPDLLRVRAPQHF.

This clonotype came up a few times. Here the CDR3 DNA reads TGTGCCAGCACCCTAATTCAAGCTGGAAACACCATATATTTT. It codes for CASTLIQAGNTIYF. This chain connects TRBV12-3 or TRBV12-4 to TRBJ1-3; D ambiguous. This CDR3 comprises 14 residues. Trimming removed 7 bases from V and 2 bases from J, with 12 bases in between.

This chain links TRBV3-1 with TRBJ2-3; D call uncertain. The V gene lost 4 bases and the J gene lost 2 bases, with 13 bases spanning the gap. The CDR3 is made up of 15 amino acids. Germline V gene data show CDR1 as LGHDT and CDR2 as YNNKEL (reference sequence). This CDR3 reads CASSPSFSATDTQYF. CDR3 sequence (DNA): TGTGCCAGCAGCCCCAGCTTTTCAGCCACAGATACGCAGTATTTT.

The V call is TRBV7-2, the J call TRBJ1-2, with 9 bases identical to TRBD1. Per germline, CDR1 SGHTA and CDR2 FQGNSA. Trimming at V came to 1 base and at J to 5 bases, leaving 11 bases not matched to a gene. The CDR3 has 17 residues. Here the CDR3 reads CASSLGPGTGIGYGYTF. The CDR3 DNA sequence: TGTGCCAGCAGCTTAGGTCCCGGGACAGGGATTGGGTATGGCTACACCTTC. The full variable domain, its missing parts supplied by reference TRBV7-2 and TRBJ1-2, is GAGVSQSPSNKVTEKGKDVELRCDPISGHTALYWYRQSLGQGLEFLIYFQGNSAPDKSGLPSDRFSAERTGGSVSTLTIQRTQQEDSAVYLCASSLGPGTGIGYGYTFGSGTRLTVV.